This TCR beta chain was sequenced during a study of blood T cells in healthy people across ages. Germline CDR1 and CDR2: KGHSH and LQKENI. The length of the CDR3 is 15 residues. Trimming took off 3 bases at V and 4 bases at J, with 15 bases between the two ends. General study findings and limits: Naive CD4+ cell counts and diversity both ran higher in long-lived than in aged donors. Any changes in expanded clonotypes were possibly confounded, as donor CMV status remained unknown. PBMCs that were unsorted prevented a conclusive naive versus antigen-experienced comparison.

As regards this clonotype: Its specificity is unknown.

Total RNA extracted from each sample amounted to at least 6 micrograms. A second PCR of roughly 7 to 11 cycles used a sample-barcoded 5' primer and a J-beta primer mix. TCRdb itself ran the 5' RACE reads through MiXCR, one entry per CDR3 protein. Among some 1.1 million distinct CDR3 sequences listed, approximately 38% were seen once. Specimen: blood. The rearrangement links TRBV18 to TRBJ1-1; D is uncertain. The source is a young man in good health. The CDR3 sequence: CASSPEGGQSTEAFF. The CDR3 DNA sequence: TGTGCCAGCTCACCGGAAGGAGGTCAGAGCACTGAAGCTTTCTTT.